This T cell receptor (beta chain) stems from a study of blood T cell repertoires in COVID-19. During the 2 weeks before they entered the study, exposed participants had met someone with a PCR-confirmed or clinician-diagnosed COVID-19 case. Sequencing used immunoSEQ multiplex PCR; TCRdb keeps in-frame clones, though not all of them. The table has 250,000 to 300,000 clones, about 85% seen once. CDR3 length: 16 amino acids. In germline, CDR1 is LNHDA, CDR2 SQIVND (reference sequence). Unmatched junction bases numbered 12, after V lost 7 bases and J lost 7 bases. The receptor was isolated from a woman between 50 and 59 years old who had been exposed to COVID-19. V gene TRBV19 combines with J gene TRBJ1-6, with TRBD1 identical over 8 bases. Sequencing was performed on PBMCs or T cells enriched from blood (not recorded which). The CDR3 region has the DNA TGTGCCAGTAACTCCAATCGACAGGGGTGGAATTCACCCCTCCACTTT. This sequence encodes CASNSNRQGWNSPLHF. Full variable domain (outside the CDR3, taken from reference TRBV19 and TRBJ1-6): DGGITQSPKYLFRKEGQNVTLSCEQNLNHDAMYWYRQDPGQGLRLIYYSQIVNDFQKGDIAEGYSVSREKKESFPLTVTSAQKNPTAFYLCASNSNRQGWNSPLHFGNGTRLTVT.